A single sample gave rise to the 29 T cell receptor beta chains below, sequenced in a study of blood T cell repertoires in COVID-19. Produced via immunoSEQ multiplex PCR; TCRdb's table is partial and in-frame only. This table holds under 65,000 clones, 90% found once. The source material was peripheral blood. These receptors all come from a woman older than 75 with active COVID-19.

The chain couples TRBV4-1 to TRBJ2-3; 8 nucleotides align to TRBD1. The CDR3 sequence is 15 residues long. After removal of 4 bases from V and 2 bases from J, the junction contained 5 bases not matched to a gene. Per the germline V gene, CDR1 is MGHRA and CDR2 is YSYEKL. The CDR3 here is CASSPGGSITDTQYF. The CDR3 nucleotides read TGCGCCAGCAGCCCAGGGGGCAGCATCACAGATACGCAGTATTTT.

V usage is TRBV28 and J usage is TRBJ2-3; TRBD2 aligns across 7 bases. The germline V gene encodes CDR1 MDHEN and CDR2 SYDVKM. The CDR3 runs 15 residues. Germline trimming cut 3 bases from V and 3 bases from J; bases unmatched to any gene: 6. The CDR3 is CASSLGGSKTDTQYF. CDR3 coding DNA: TGTGCCAGCAGTTTGGGGGGGTCCAAAACAGATACGCAGTATTTT.

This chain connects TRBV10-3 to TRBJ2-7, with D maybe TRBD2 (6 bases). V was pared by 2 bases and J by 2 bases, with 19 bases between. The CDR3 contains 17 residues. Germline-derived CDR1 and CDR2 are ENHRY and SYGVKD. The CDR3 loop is CAISEGGLGSGTYEQYF. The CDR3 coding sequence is TGTGCCATCAGTGAGGGGGGGTTGGGCTCCGGCACCTACGAGCAGTACTTC.

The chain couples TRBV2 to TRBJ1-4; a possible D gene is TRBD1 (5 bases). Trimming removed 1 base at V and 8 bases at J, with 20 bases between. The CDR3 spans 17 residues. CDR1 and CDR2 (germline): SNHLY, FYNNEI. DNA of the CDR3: TGTGCCAGCAGTGAAGAGGGGTGGGCAGCCCAGTGGGAAAAACTGTTTTTT. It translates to CASSEEGWAAQWEKLFF.

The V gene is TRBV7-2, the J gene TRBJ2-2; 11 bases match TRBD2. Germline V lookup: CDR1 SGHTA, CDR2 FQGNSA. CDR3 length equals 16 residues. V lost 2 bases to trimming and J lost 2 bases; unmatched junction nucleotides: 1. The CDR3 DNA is TGTGCCAGCAGCTTAACTAGCGGGGGCAACACCGGGGAGCTGTTTTTT. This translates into CASSLTSGGNTGELFF.

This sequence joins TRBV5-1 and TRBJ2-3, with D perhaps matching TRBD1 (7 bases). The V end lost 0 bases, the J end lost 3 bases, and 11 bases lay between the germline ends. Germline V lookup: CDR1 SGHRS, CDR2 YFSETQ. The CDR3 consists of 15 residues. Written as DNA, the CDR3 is TGCGCCAGCAGCTTGGTCGCAGGGGGGACAGATACGCAGTATTTT. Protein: CASSLVAGGTDTQYF.

CDR3 loop: CSASFYRNEQYF. For the CDR3, the DNA is TGCAGTGCTAGTTTCTACAGGAACGAGCAGTACTTC. The J gene is TRBJ2-7, the V gene TRBV20-1; a possible D gene is TRBD1 (5 bases). The CDR3 length is 12 residues. The ends were cut back, 3 bases at V and 5 bases at J, with 11 bases in the middle. Per germline, CDR1 DFQATT and CDR2 SNEGSKA (reference sequence).

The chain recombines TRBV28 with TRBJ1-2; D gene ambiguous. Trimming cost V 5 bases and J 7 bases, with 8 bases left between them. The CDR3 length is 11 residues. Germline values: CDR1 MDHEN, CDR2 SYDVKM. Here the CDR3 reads CASSATGGYTF. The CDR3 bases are TGTGCCAGCAGTGCCACGGGTGGCTACACCTTC.

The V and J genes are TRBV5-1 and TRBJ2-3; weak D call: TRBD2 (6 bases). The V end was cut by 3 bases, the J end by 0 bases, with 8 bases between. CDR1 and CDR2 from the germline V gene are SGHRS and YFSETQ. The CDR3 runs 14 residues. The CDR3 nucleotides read TGCGCCAGCAGCTCGGAGGGGAGCACAGATACGCAGTATTTT. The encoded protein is CASSSEGSTDTQYF.

The CDR3 protein is CASSQAGGTNTGELFF. DNA of the CDR3: TGTGCCAGCAGCCAAGCGGGGGGAACGAACACCGGGGAGCTGTTTTTT. V and J are TRBV4-2 and TRBJ2-2, with 7 bases aligning to TRBD2. Germline loops: CDR1 LGHNA, CDR2 YNFKEQ. This CDR3 has 16 residues. Unmatched junction bases numbered 2, after V lost 1 base and J lost 0 bases.

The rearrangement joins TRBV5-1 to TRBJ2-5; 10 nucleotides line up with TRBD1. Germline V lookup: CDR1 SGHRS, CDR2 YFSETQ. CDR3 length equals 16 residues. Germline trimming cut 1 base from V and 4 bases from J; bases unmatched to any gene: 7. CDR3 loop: CASSLLGQGKRETQYF. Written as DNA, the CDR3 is TGCGCCAGCAGCTTGCTGGGACAGGGGAAGAGAGAGACCCAGTACTTC. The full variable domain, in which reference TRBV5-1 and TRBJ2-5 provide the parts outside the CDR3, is KAGVTQTPRYLIKTRGQQVTLSCSPISGHRSVSWYQQTPGQGLQFLFEYFSETQRNKGNFPGRFSGRQFSNSRSEMNVSTLELGDSALYLCASSLLGQGKRETQYFGPGTRLLVL.

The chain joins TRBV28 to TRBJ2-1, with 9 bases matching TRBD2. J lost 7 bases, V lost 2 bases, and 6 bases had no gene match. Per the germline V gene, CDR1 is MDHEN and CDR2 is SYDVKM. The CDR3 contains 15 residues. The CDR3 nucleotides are TGTGCCAGCAGTTTACGCGCGGGAGGGCAAAATGAGCAGTTCTTC. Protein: CASSLRAGGQNEQFF. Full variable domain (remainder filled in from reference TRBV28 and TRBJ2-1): DVKVTQSSRYLVKRTGEKVFLECVQDMDHENMFWYRQDPGLGLRLIYFSYDVKMKEKGDIPEGYSVSREKKERFSLILESASTNQTSMYLCASSLRAGGQNEQFFGPGTRLTVL.

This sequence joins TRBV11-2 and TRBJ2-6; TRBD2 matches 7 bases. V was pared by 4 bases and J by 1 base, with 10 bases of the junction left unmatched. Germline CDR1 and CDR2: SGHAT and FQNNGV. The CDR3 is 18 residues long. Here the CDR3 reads CASSSYSGSRSGANVLTF. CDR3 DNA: TGTGCCAGCAGCTCTTATAGCGGGTCTAGGTCTGGGGCCAACGTCCTGACTTTC.

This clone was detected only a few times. The CDR3 nucleotides are TGTGCCAGTAGTACGGCGGGACAAGAGACCCAGTACTTC. The encoded protein is CASSTAGQETQYF. The chain couples TRBV19 to TRBJ2-5; D might be TRBD2 (6 bases). The CDR3 runs 13 residues. Germline V gives CDR1 LNHDA, CDR2 SQIVND (reference sequence). Trimming cost V 4 bases and J 2 bases, with 8 bases left between them.

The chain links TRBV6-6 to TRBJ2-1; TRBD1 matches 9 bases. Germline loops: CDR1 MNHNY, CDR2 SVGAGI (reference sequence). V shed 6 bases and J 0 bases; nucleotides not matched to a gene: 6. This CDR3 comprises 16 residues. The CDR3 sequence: CASRDRGGSSYNEQFF. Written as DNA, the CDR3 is TGTGCCAGCAGGGACAGGGGAGGGAGCTCCTACAATGAGCAGTTCTTC.

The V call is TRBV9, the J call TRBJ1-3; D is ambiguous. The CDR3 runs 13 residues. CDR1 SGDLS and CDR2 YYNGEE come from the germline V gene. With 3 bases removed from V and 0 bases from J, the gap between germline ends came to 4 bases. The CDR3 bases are TGTGCCAGCAGCGGTAACTCTGGAAACACCATATATTTT. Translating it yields CASSGNSGNTIYF.

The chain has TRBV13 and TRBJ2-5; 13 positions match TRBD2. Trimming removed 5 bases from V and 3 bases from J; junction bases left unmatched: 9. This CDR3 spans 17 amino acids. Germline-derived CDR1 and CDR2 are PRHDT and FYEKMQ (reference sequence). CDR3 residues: CASSPPLTSGGKETQYF. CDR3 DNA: TGTGCCAGCAGCCCCCCTTTGACTAGCGGGGGGAAAGAGACCCAGTACTTC. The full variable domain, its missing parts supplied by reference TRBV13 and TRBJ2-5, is AAGVIQSPRHLIKEKRETATLKCYPIPRHDTVYWYQQGPGQDPQFLISFYEKMQSDKGSIPDRFSAQQFSDYHSELNMSSLELGDSALYFCASSPPLTSGGKETQYFGPGTRLLVL.

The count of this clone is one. CDR3 region: CASSQLLAGGPGEQFF. The CDR3 nucleotides read TGTGCCAGCAGCCAGCTACTAGCGGGAGGGCCGGGTGAGCAGTTCTTC. The chain carries TRBV3-1 (or the pseudogene TRBV3-2) and TRBJ2-1; 13 positions agree with TRBD2. V dropped 3 bases and J dropped 9; count of bases not matched to a gene: 8. The germline gives CDR1 LGHDT, CDR2 YNNKEL (reference sequence). This CDR3 region has 16 residues.

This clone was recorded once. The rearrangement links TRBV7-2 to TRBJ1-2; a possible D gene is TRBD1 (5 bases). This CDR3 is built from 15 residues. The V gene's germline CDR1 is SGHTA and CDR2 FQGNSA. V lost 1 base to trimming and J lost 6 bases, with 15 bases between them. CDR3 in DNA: TGTGCCAGCAGCTTAGTACCTGGACACTTCCATGGCTACACCTTC. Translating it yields CASSLVPGHFHGYTF.

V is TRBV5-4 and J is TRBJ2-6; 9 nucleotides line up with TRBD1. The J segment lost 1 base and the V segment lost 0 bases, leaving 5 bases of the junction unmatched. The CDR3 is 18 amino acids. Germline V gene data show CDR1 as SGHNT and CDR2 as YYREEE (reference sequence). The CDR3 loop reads CASSLGRDRDSGANVLTF. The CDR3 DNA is TGTGCCAGCAGCTTGGGCCGGGACAGGGATTCTGGGGCCAACGTCCTGACTTTC. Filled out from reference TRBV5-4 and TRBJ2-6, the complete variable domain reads ETGVTQSPTHLIKTRGQQVTLRCSSQSGHNTVSWYQQALGQGPQFIFQYYREEENGRGNFPPRFSGLQFPNYSSELNVNALELDDSALYLCASSLGRDRDSGANVLTFGAGSRLTVL.

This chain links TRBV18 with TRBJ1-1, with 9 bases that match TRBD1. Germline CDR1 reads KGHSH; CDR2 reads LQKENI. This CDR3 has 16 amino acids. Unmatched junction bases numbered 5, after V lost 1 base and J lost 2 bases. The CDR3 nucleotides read TGTGCCAGCTCACCACTAACGGGACAGGGAAACACTGAAGCTTTCTTT. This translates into CASSPLTGQGNTEAFF.

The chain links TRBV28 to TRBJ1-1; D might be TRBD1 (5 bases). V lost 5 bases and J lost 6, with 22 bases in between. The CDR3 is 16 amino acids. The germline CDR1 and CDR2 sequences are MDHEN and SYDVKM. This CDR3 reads CASSPHGAGRGAEAFF. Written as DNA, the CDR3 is TGTGCCAGCAGTCCTCATGGTGCGGGGCGAGGGGCTGAAGCTTTCTTT.

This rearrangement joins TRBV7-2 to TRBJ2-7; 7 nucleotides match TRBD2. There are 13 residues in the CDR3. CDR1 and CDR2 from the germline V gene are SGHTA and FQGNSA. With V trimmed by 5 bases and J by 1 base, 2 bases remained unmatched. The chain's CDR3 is CASSTGGSYEQYF. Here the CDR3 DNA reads TGTGCCAGCAGCACGGGAGGTTCCTACGAGCAGTACTTC.

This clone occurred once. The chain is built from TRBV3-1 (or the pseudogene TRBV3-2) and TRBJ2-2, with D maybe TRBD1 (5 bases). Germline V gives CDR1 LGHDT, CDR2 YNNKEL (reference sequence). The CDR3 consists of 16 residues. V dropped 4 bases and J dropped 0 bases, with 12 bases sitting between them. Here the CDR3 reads CASSLQGYANTGELFF. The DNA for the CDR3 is TGTGCCAGCAGCCTCCAGGGCTACGCGAACACCGGGGAGCTGTTTTTT.

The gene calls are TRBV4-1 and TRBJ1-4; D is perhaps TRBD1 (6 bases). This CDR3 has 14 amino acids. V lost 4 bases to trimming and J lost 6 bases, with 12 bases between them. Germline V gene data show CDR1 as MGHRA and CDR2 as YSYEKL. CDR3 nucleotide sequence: TGCGCCAGCAGCCCACAGGGAACGGATGAAAAACTGTTTTTT. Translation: CASSPQGTDEKLFF.

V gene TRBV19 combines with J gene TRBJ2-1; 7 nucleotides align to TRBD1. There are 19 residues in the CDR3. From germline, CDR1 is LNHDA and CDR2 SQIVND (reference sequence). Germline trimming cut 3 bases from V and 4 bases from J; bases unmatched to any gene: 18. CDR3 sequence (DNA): TGTGCCAGTAGTATCCAAGGGGGCCTAAGCCCCTCAAAGTACAATGAGCAGTTCTTC. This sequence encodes CASSIQGGLSPSKYNEQFF.

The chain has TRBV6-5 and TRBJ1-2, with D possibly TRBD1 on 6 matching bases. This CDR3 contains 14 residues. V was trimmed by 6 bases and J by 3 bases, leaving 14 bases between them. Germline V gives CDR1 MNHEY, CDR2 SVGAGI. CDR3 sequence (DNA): TGTGCCAGCAGCCGGGGGGGGCGCGACTATGGCTACACCTTC. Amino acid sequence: CASSRGGRDYGYTF.

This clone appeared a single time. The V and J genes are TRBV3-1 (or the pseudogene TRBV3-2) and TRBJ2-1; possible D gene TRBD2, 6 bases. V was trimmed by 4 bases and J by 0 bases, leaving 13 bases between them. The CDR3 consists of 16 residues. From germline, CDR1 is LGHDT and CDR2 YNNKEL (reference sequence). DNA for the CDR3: TGTGCCAGCAGCCCCCGGGGGACGGGCTCCTACAATGAGCAGTTCTTC. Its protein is CASSPRGTGSYNEQFF.

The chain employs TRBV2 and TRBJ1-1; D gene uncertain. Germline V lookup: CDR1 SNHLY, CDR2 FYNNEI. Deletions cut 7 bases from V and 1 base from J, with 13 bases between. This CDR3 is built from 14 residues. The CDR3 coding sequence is TGTGCCAGCACCCTCGGTGGGAGGAACACTGAAGCTTTCTTT. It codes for CASTLGGRNTEAFF. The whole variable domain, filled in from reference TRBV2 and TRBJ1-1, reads EPEVTQTPSHQVTQMGQEVILRCVPISNHLYFYWYRQILGQKVEFLVSFYNNEISEKSEIFDDQFSVERPDGSNFTLKIRSTKLEDSAMYFCASTLGGRNTEAFFGQGTRLTVV.